A selection of T cell receptor beta chains follows, all from one sample in a study of identical twins. Each CDR3 protein gets one entry after TCRdb re-called the 5' RACE reads with MiXCR. The sample comprises some 760,000 distinct CDR3 sequences, 18% of which are singletons, and around 14% rests with the top ten. These data were also filed under a second study, of T cells expressing NK-cell markers.

Source material: PBMCs. The receptor source for this set is a woman aged 18-29 years in good health. CDR3s include the opening cysteine and the closing phenylalanine or tryptophan. A D gene is named only where the DNA matches it firmly. Size values are once, few and many counts, or a class for expanded clones, and some rows have none.

clone size: few; J gene: TRBJ2-3; D gene: -; V gene: TRBV6-6; CDR3 protein: CASSSNLGYTQYF; CDR3 DNA: TGTGCCAGCAGTTCCAACCTGGGATATACGCAGTATTTT
clone size: few; J gene: TRBJ2-1; D gene: TRBD2; V gene: TRBV20-1; CDR3 protein: CSAERLAGGRNEQFF; CDR3 DNA: TGCAGTGCTGAAAGACTAGCGGGAGGACGCAATGAGCAGTTCTTC
clone size: -; J gene: TRBJ2-2; D gene: TRBD2; V gene: TRBV29-1; CDR3 protein: CSVEDGERGGLPGELFF; CDR3 DNA: TGCAGCGTTGAAGATGGTGAGCGGGGAGGTTTACCCGGGGAGCTGTTTTTT
clone size: -; J gene: TRBJ2-3; D gene: -; V gene: TRBV30; CDR3 protein: CAWYSTGTDTQYF; CDR3 DNA: TGTGCCTGGTATAGCACAGGGACAGATACGCAGTATTTT
clone size: -; J gene: TRBJ1-1; D gene: TRBD1; V gene: TRBV5-1; CDR3 protein: CASSLGGQGRTEAFF; CDR3 DNA: TGCGCCAGCAGCTTGGGCGGACAGGGGAGGACTGAAGCTTTCTTT
clone size: few; J gene: TRBJ2-2; D gene: -; V gene: TRBV4-3; CDR3 protein: CASSQDVNTGELFF; CDR3 DNA: TGCGCCAGCAGCCAAGACGTAAACACCGGGGAGCTGTTTTTT
clone size: -; J gene: TRBJ2-5; D gene: -; V gene: TRBV24-1; CDR3 protein: CATSDLWGETQYF; CDR3 DNA: TGTGCCACCAGTGATTTATGGGGAGAGACCCAGTACTTC
clone size: -; J gene: TRBJ1-1; D gene: -; V gene: TRBV19; CDR3 protein: CASNRYAGNTEAFF; CDR3 DNA: TGTGCCAGTAACAGGTACGCGGGGAACACTGAAGCTTTCTTT
clone size: few; J gene: TRBJ2-3; D gene: -; V gene: TRBV7-6; CDR3 protein: CASSTDRTDTQYF; CDR3 DNA: TGTGCCAGCAGCACAGACCGCACAGATACGCAGTATTTT
clone size: few; J gene: TRBJ2-5; D gene: -; V gene: TRBV12-3/TRBV12-4; CDR3 protein: CASSFASTPETQYF; CDR3 DNA: TGTGCCAGCAGTTTTGCCAGTACCCCCGAGACCCAGTACTTC
clone size: few; J gene: TRBJ2-1; D gene: TRBD2; V gene: TRBV7-2; CDR3 protein: CASSASLLAGYNEQFF; CDR3 DNA: TGTGCCAGCAGCGCTAGCTTACTAGCGGGCTACAATGAGCAGTTCTTC
clone size: -; J gene: TRBJ2-1; D gene: -; V gene: TRBV7-2; CDR3 protein: CASTFERSSYNEQFF; CDR3 DNA: TGTGCCAGCACCTTCGAGCGGAGCTCCTACAATGAGCAGTTCTTC
clone size: -; J gene: TRBJ2-5; D gene: -; V gene: TRBV4-3; CDR3 protein: CASSQGLGGGLQETQYF; CDR3 DNA: TGCGCCAGCAGCCAGGGCCTTGGGGGCGGGTTACAAGAGACCCAGTACTTC
clone size: few; J gene: TRBJ2-5; D gene: -; V gene: TRBV20-1; CDR3 protein: CSASDRAETQYF; CDR3 DNA: TGCAGTGCCTCCGACCGGGCGGAGACCCAGTACTTC
clone size: few; J gene: TRBJ1-1; D gene: -; V gene: TRBV9; CDR3 protein: CASSVDLGNTEAFF; CDR3 DNA: TGTGCCAGCAGCGTAGACTTGGGGAACACTGAAGCTTTCTTT
clone size: -; J gene: TRBJ1-1; D gene: -; V gene: TRBV5-1; CDR3 protein: CASSEPENTEAFF; CDR3 DNA: TGCGCCAGCAGCGAGCCAGAGAACACTGAAGCTTTCTTT
clone size: many; J gene: TRBJ2-1; D gene: TRBD2; V gene: TRBV7-9; CDR3 protein: CASSLPGLADNEQFF; CDR3 DNA: TGTGCCAGCAGCTTACCGGGACTAGCGGACAATGAGCAGTTCTTC
clone size: -; J gene: TRBJ2-3; D gene: TRBD2; V gene: TRBV5-1; CDR3 protein: CASNPSGESTDTQYF; CDR3 DNA: TGCGCCAGTAACCCTAGCGGGGAGAGCACAGATACGCAGTATTTT
clone size: -; J gene: TRBJ2-7; D gene: -; V gene: TRBV4-1; CDR3 protein: CASSPSVLQAEQYF; CDR3 DNA: TGCGCCAGCAGCCCCTCGGTCCTACAAGCCGAGCAGTACTTC
clone size: -; J gene: TRBJ2-1; D gene: TRBD2; V gene: TRBV5-6; CDR3 protein: CASSLYGRTSNDEQFF; CDR3 DNA: TGTGCCAGCAGCTTGTATGGGCGGACTAGCAACGATGAGCAGTTCTTC
clone size: few; J gene: TRBJ2-3; D gene: -; V gene: TRBV9; CDR3 protein: CASSVSVGRGQRTDTQYF; CDR3 DNA: TGTGCCAGCAGCGTCTCGGTGGGGCGGGGACAGCGCACAGATACGCAGTATTTT
clone size: few; J gene: TRBJ2-4; D gene: TRBD1; V gene: TRBV7-9; CDR3 protein: CASSLGQGSLAKNIQYF; CDR3 DNA: TGTGCCAGCAGCTTAGGACAGGGAAGCCTAGCCAAAAACATTCAGTACTTC
clone size: -; J gene: TRBJ2-7; D gene: -; V gene: TRBV6-6; CDR3 protein: CASSYPQAYEQYF; CDR3 DNA: TGTGCCAGCAGTTACCCCCAGGCCTACGAGCAGTACTTC
clone size: few; J gene: TRBJ2-7; D gene: -; V gene: TRBV10-3; CDR3 protein: CAIREQGTSHEQYF; CDR3 DNA: TGTGCCATAAGGGAACAGGGTACATCCCACGAGCAGTACTTC
clone size: -; J gene: TRBJ2-7; D gene: TRBD2; V gene: TRBV6-1; CDR3 protein: CASKAGTSGGYEQYF; CDR3 DNA: TGTGCCAGCAAGGCGGGAACTAGCGGGGGCTACGAGCAGTACTTC
clone size: few; J gene: TRBJ2-5; D gene: TRBD2; V gene: TRBV10-1; CDR3 protein: CASSVGRRGAQETQYF; CDR3 DNA: TGCGCCAGCAGCGTGGGACGGCGGGGGGCCCAAGAGACCCAGTACTTC
clone size: few; J gene: TRBJ2-4; D gene: -; V gene: TRBV4-2; CDR3 protein: CASSQGETFQNIQYF; CDR3 DNA: TGTGCCAGCAGCCAAGGGGAGACTTTTCAAAACATTCAGTACTTC
clone size: -; J gene: TRBJ2-2; D gene: -; V gene: TRBV7-9; CDR3 protein: CASSLPFHTGELFF; CDR3 DNA: TGTGCCAGCAGCCTACCGTTTCACACCGGGGAGCTGTTTTTT
clone size: few; J gene: TRBJ2-1; D gene: TRBD1; V gene: TRBV20-1; CDR3 protein: CSAYARQGTSYNEQFF; CDR3 DNA: TGCAGTGCTTACGCGCGACAGGGAACCTCCTACAATGAGCAGTTCTTC
clone size: -; J gene: TRBJ2-2; D gene: TRBD1; V gene: TRBV29-1; CDR3 protein: CSAHGTGSVTGELFF; CDR3 DNA: TGCAGCGCCCACGGGACAGGGTCGGTCACCGGGGAGCTGTTTTTT
clone size: -; J gene: TRBJ2-7; D gene: TRBD1; V gene: TRBV9; CDR3 protein: CASSVGTGGPMGEQYF; CDR3 DNA: TGTGCCAGCAGCGTAGGGACAGGGGGCCCTATGGGAGAGCAGTACTTC
clone size: many; J gene: TRBJ2-2; D gene: -; V gene: TRBV5-6; CDR3 protein: CASSLRVAGTTGELFF; CDR3 DNA: TGTGCCAGCAGCTTGAGGGTCGCGGGAACGACCGGGGAGCTGTTTTTT
clone size: -; J gene: TRBJ2-7; D gene: TRBD1; V gene: TRBV12-3/TRBV12-4; CDR3 protein: CASSHTGEKYF; CDR3 DNA: TGTGCCAGCAGTCATACAGGGGAAAAGTACTTC
clone size: -; J gene: TRBJ2-7; D gene: -; V gene: TRBV6-2/TRBV6-3; CDR3 protein: CASSYSSVGGHYEQYF; CDR3 DNA: TGTGCCAGCAGTTACTCCTCCGTGGGGGGTCACTACGAGCAGTACTTC
clone size: few; J gene: TRBJ2-1; D gene: TRBD2; V gene: TRBV7-8; CDR3 protein: CASSSRTSGSFNEQFF; CDR3 DNA: TGTGCCAGCAGCTCGCGGACTAGCGGGAGCTTCAATGAGCAGTTCTTC
clone size: -; J gene: TRBJ2-1; D gene: TRBD2; V gene: TRBV5-1; CDR3 protein: CASSLVSSGGPSSYNEQFF; CDR3 DNA: TGCGCCAGCAGCTTGGTCAGTAGCGGGGGGCCGAGCTCCTACAATGAGCAGTTCTTC
clone size: many; J gene: TRBJ1-1; D gene: -; V gene: TRBV7-9; CDR3 protein: CASSFSENTEAFF; CDR3 DNA: TGTGCCAGCAGCTTCTCGGAGAACACTGAAGCTTTCTTT
clone size: -; J gene: TRBJ2-5; D gene: -; V gene: TRBV21-1; CDR3 protein: CATSSSSGGIQETQYF; CDR3 DNA: TGTGCCACCTCCTCGTCCAGCGGAGGAATTCAAGAGACCCAGTACTTC
clone size: -; J gene: TRBJ1-1; D gene: -; V gene: TRBV20-1; CDR3 protein: CSASLQGNTEAFF; CDR3 DNA: TGCAGTGCCTCCCTACAGGGGAACACTGAAGCTTTCTTT
clone size: few; J gene: TRBJ2-5; D gene: TRBD2; V gene: TRBV20-1; CDR3 protein: CSASPAAGDQETQYF; CDR3 DNA: TGCAGTGCTAGCCCTGCCGCGGGGGACCAAGAGACCCAGTACTTC
clone size: -; J gene: TRBJ2-5; D gene: -; V gene: TRBV10-1; CDR3 protein: CASSDTGRGETQYF; CDR3 DNA: TGCGCCAGCAGTGACACAGGCCGAGGGGAGACCCAGTACTTC
clone size: -; J gene: TRBJ2-3; D gene: TRBD2; V gene: TRBV7-9; CDR3 protein: CASSRDYHTQYF; CDR3 DNA: TGTGCCAGCAGCCGGGACTACCATACGCAGTATTTT
clone size: few; J gene: TRBJ1-1; D gene: -; V gene: TRBV7-9; CDR3 protein: CASSFVQGDTEAFF; CDR3 DNA: TGTGCCAGCAGCTTTGTTCAGGGCGACACTGAAGCTTTCTTT
clone size: -; J gene: TRBJ2-1; D gene: TRBD2; V gene: TRBV2; CDR3 protein: CASSEAAGGPTNEQFF; CDR3 DNA: TGTGCCAGCAGTGAGGCAGCGGGGGGGCCGACCAATGAGCAGTTCTTC
clone size: few; J gene: TRBJ2-1; D gene: -; V gene: TRBV29-1; CDR3 protein: CSVREVAYNEQFF; CDR3 DNA: TGCAGCGTGCGGGAAGTCGCCTACAATGAGCAGTTCTTC
clone size: many; J gene: TRBJ2-5; D gene: -; V gene: TRBV20-1; CDR3 protein: CSAFEETQYF; CDR3 DNA: TGCAGTGCGTTCGAAGAGACCCAGTACTTC
clone size: -; J gene: TRBJ1-5; D gene: -; V gene: TRBV6-1; CDR3 protein: CASRDQGRDQPQHF; CDR3 DNA: TGTGCCAGCAGGGATCAGGGGAGGGATCAGCCCCAGCATTTT
clone size: many; J gene: TRBJ2-1; D gene: -; V gene: TRBV12-3/TRBV12-4; CDR3 protein: CASSPPGYEGFNEQFF; CDR3 DNA: TGTGCCAGCAGTCCCCCAGGCTATGAGGGCTTCAATGAGCAGTTCTTC
clone size: many; J gene: TRBJ2-7; D gene: TRBD2; V gene: TRBV12-3/TRBV12-4; CDR3 protein: CASSLESSGPYEQYF; CDR3 DNA: TGTGCCAGCAGTTTAGAGTCTAGCGGACCCTACGAGCAGTACTTC
clone size: many; J gene: TRBJ1-1; D gene: -; V gene: TRBV20-1; CDR3 protein: CSANRAAATEAFF; CDR3 DNA: TGCAGTGCTAACAGGGCCGCGGCCACTGAAGCTTTCTTT
clone size: -; J gene: TRBJ1-4; D gene: -; V gene: TRBV4-2; CDR3 protein: CASSQDGARIGF; CDR3 DNA: TGTGCCAGCAGCCAAGATGGAGCCCGCATCGGATTT
clone size: few; J gene: TRBJ1-2; D gene: -; V gene: TRBV29-1; CDR3 protein: CSVEDRQGSFTTF; CDR3 DNA: TGCAGCGTTGAAGATCGGCAGGGATCATTTACAACCTTC
clone size: -; J gene: TRBJ2-5; D gene: TRBD2; V gene: TRBV9; CDR3 protein: CASSVSGGAVETQYF; CDR3 DNA: TGTGCCAGCAGCGTTAGCGGGGGGGCCGTGGAGACCCAGTACTTC
clone size: -; J gene: TRBJ2-2; D gene: -; V gene: TRBV10-3; CDR3 protein: CAISESSNTGELFF; CDR3 DNA: TGTGCCATCAGTGAGTCAAGTAACACCGGGGAGCTGTTTTTT
clone size: few; J gene: TRBJ2-3; D gene: TRBD2; V gene: TRBV20-1; CDR3 protein: CSARPTSGADTQYF; CDR3 DNA: TGCAGTGCTAGACCGACTAGCGGGGCAGATACGCAGTATTTT